One sample yielded the 14 T cell receptor beta chains listed below, sequenced in a study of OX40 agonist ivuxolimab in advanced cancers. Clones were sequenced by immunoSEQ multiplex PCR, and TCRdb holds only the in-frame ones, with some missing. Among more than 65,000 clones listed, roughly 90% were seen once. The sample was CD4+ or CD8+ T cells sorted from blood, taken in a trial of the OX40 agonist ivuxolimab. All receptors come from an adult with an advanced solid tumor such as melanoma, head and neck, liver or kidney cancer.

V and J are TRBV2 and TRBJ2-7; D is undetermined. The CDR3 consists of 11 residues. Germline CDR1 and CDR2: SNHLY and FYNNEI. V lost 8 bases, J lost 5 bases, and 10 bases lay in between. This chain's CDR3 is CASALSNEQYF. The DNA of the CDR3 is TGTGCCAGCGCCCTTTCGAACGAGCAGTACTTC.

The chain carries TRBV30 and TRBJ1-1; TRBD1 might be the D (6 bases). This CDR3 has 14 residues. Trimming stripped 4 bases from V and 0 bases from J, with 12 bases between. The germline V gene has CDR1 GTSNPN and CDR2 SVGIG (reference sequence). The CDR3 DNA is TGTGCCTGGAATCCGGGACATTTGAACACTGAAGCTTTCTTT. This sequence encodes CAWNPGHLNTEAFF.

The J gene is TRBJ2-7, the V gene TRBV5-1; 7 bases align to TRBD2. Germline V gene data show CDR1 as SGHRS and CDR2 as YFSETQ. CDR3 size: 15 residues. V shed 3 bases and J 2 bases; nucleotides not matched to a gene: 8. CDR3 DNA sequence: TGCGCCAGCAGCTCTGAGACTAGCTACACCTACGAGCAGTACTTC. Encoded protein: CASSSETSYTYEQYF.

In its sample, this clone was seen once. The rearrangement uses TRBV7-8 and TRBJ2-3, with D possibly being TRBD2 (5 bases). The V gene lost 5 bases and the J gene lost 2 bases, with 20 bases spanning the gap. The CDR3 consists of 17 residues. Per germline, CDR1 SGHVS and CDR2 FQNEAQ. The CDR3 coding sequence is TGTGCCAGCAGCCCGCAGGCCGTAGCGACCCCCACAGATACGCAGTATTTT. This gives the protein CASSPQAVATPTDTQYF.

V gene TRBV19 combines with J gene TRBJ2-7; D is possibly TRBD1 (5 bases). V shed 0 bases and J shed 7 bases, with 16 bases lying between them. Germline loops: CDR1 LNHDA, CDR2 SQIVND (reference sequence). The CDR3 runs 15 residues. CDR3: CASSIDRVSLGEQYF. The DNA for the CDR3 is TGTGCCAGTAGTATAGACAGGGTATCTCTGGGGGAGCAGTACTTC. Based on the CDR3 plus reference TRBV19 and TRBJ2-7, the full variable domain is DGGITQSPKYLFRKEGQNVTLSCEQNLNHDAMYWYRQDPGQGLRLIYYSQIVNDFQKGDIAEGYSVSREKKESFPLTVTSAQKNPTAFYLCASSIDRVSLGEQYFGPGTRLTVT.

J is TRBJ2-3 and V is TRBV19; TRBD2 matches at 8 bases. J was trimmed by 5 bases and V by 4 bases; bases with no gene match: 11. The V gene's germline CDR1 is LNHDA and CDR2 SQIVND (reference sequence). The CDR3 spans 16 residues. CDR3 sequence: CASSKKTSDTRDTQYF. The CDR3 nucleotides are TGTGCCAGTAGTAAAAAGACTAGCGATACAAGAGATACGCAGTATTTT. Looking up the rest from reference TRBV19 and TRBJ2-3 gives the full variable domain: DGGITQSPKYLFRKEGQNVTLSCEQNLNHDAMYWYRQDPGQGLRLIYYSQIVNDFQKGDIAEGYSVSREKKESFPLTVTSAQKNPTAFYLCASSKKTSDTRDTQYFGPGTRLTVL.

This chain links TRBV28 with TRBJ1-1; 11 bases line up with TRBD1. This CDR3 spans 15 amino acids. CDR1 is MDHEN and CDR2 is SYDVKM in the germline V gene. Germline trimming cut 2 bases from V and 5 bases from J; bases unmatched to any gene: 4. CDR3 residues: CASSLGTGGGTEAFF. CDR3 in DNA: TGTGCCAGCAGTTTAGGGACAGGGGGAGGTACTGAAGCTTTCTTT.

This clone was observed a single time. The genes are TRBV27 and TRBJ2-1; no definite D call. Germline assignment: CDR1 MNHEY and CDR2 SMNVEV (reference sequence). The CDR3 spans 15 residues. With 3 bases removed from V and 8 bases from J, the gap between germline ends came to 17 bases. As DNA, the CDR3 is TGTGCCAGCAGTTTGGGTTTCAGGCCCTGGGATGAGCAGTTCTTC. Amino acids: CASSLGFRPWDEQFF.

The chain is built from TRBV7-3 and TRBJ2-3, with D perhaps matching TRBD2 (5 bases). The CDR3 loop spans 20 amino acids. Germline lookup yields CDR1 SGHTA and CDR2 FQGTGA. The V end was cut by 5 bases, the J end by 1 base, with 28 bases between. This CDR3 is CASSLRARSGSQSRTDTQYF. The CDR3 DNA follows: TGTGCCAGCAGCCTCCGCGCCAGGTCGGGATCGCAGTCTCGCACAGATACGCAGTATTTT.

This chain joins TRBV28 and TRBJ1-1; TRBD1 matches 7 bases. The germline gives CDR1 MDHEN, CDR2 SYDVKM. With V trimmed by 6 bases and J by 0 bases, 13 bases remained unmatched. The CDR3 covers 17 residues. CDR3 loop: CASSPPLSTGLNTEAFF. The CDR3 coding sequence is TGTGCCAGCAGCCCCCCCCTCTCGACAGGGCTGAACACTGAAGCTTTCTTT.

The chain has TRBV5-1 and TRBJ2-7; 13 bases are shared with TRBD2. In germline, CDR1 is SGHRS, CDR2 YFSETQ. Germline trimming cut 3 bases from V and 9 bases from J; bases unmatched to any gene: 12. The CDR3 totals 16 residues. The CDR3 reads CASSSEPPGLAGRQYF. CDR3 sequence (DNA): TGCGCCAGCAGCTCCGAACCCCCGGGACTAGCGGGAAGGCAGTACTTC.

The chain links TRBV7-8 to TRBJ2-2; 9 bases align to TRBD1. J lost 0 bases, V lost 5 bases, and 10 bases had no gene match. This CDR3 spans 18 amino acids. The germline CDR1 and CDR2 sequences are SGHVS and FQNEAQ. The CDR3 here is CASSLTTGQGPNTGELFF. The CDR3, as DNA: TGTGCCAGCAGCCTAACGACCGGACAGGGGCCGAACACCGGGGAGCTGTTTTTT.

This chain links TRBV11-2 with TRBJ2-3; 11 bases align to TRBD2. CDR1 SGHAT and CDR2 FQNNGV come from the germline V gene. The CDR3 contains 16 residues. V trimming: 4 bases; J trimming: 5 bases; junction bases outside the gene matches: 8. The CDR3 here is CASSYTSGRVGDTQYF. The DNA of the CDR3 is TGTGCCAGCAGCTATACTAGCGGGAGAGTGGGAGATACGCAGTATTTT.

This chain links TRBV5-1 with TRBJ2-7; TRBD2 agrees at 9 bases. The trim removed 4 bases at V and 2 bases at J, leaving 4 bases unmatched. There are 14 residues in the CDR3. The germline gives CDR1 SGHRS, CDR2 YFSETQ. The CDR3 coding sequence is TGCGCCAGCAGCGCGACTAGCGGAACCTACGAGCAGTACTTC. It codes for CASSATSGTYEQYF.